Listed here are 28 T cell receptor beta chains from one sample, sequenced in a study of T cells in women clearing cervical HPV infection. The assay was immunoSEQ multiplex PCR, and TCRdb's table has in-frame clones only and misses some. The sample totals 35,000 to 45,000 clones. Sequencing was performed on blood buffy coat. The origin of the receptors is a woman aged 18 to 75 with a cervical HPV16 infection that either progressed to CIN3+ or cleared (not recorded which).

Remarks on this clone: Read coverage stops 3 residues before the CDR3 terminus; the germline J gene supplies the remainder. The gene calls are TRBV20-1 and TRBJ1-5, with D possibly TRBD1 on 6 matching bases. Trimming took off 3 bases at V and 7 bases at J, with 13 bases between the two ends. CDR1 DFQATT and CDR2 SNEGSKA come from the germline V gene (reference sequence). The CDR3 extends over 13 amino acids. The covered CDR3 bases are TGCAGTGCTAGGGGGGGGCTTCGGCAGCCC. Translated: CSARGGLRQP. The full CDR3 sequence reads CSARGGLRQPQHF.

A note on this clone: The sequenced fragment ends 3 residues before the CDR3 boundary, so the rest is inferred from the germline J gene. The chain links TRBV7-9 to TRBJ2-5; a possible D gene is TRBD2 (5 bases). V was clipped by 4 bases and J by 5 bases, with 14 bases between them. The CDR3 is made up of 14 amino acids. Germline lookup yields CDR1 SEHNR and CDR2 FQNEAQ (reference sequence). This chain's CDR3 is CASSSWSRAETQYF. CDR3 DNA, as far as it was read: TGTGCCAGCAGCTCCTGGTCGAGGGCGGAGACC.

About this clone itself: The CDR3 goes on 3 residues after the read ends, and that part is filled in from the germline J gene. This chain joins TRBV20-1 and TRBJ1-2; the match to TRBD1 covers 7 bases. The CDR3 has 14 residues. Looked up from germline, CDR1 is DFQATT and CDR2 is SNEGSKA (reference sequence). V was pared by 7 bases and J by 0 bases, with 8 bases of the junction left unmatched. The CDR3 loop reads CSVPPGTANYGYTF. The CDR3 DNA, read in part, is TGCAGTGTCCCCCCCGGGACAGCTAACTATGGC.

The part of the CDR3 DNA that was read is TGTGCCAGCAGCGGAGGGGGTTCTGGGGCCAACGTC. Encoded protein: CASSGGGSGANV. The whole CDR3 sequence is CASSGGGSGANVLTF. J is TRBJ2-6 and V is TRBV7-3, with D possibly called TRBD1 or TRBD2 (6 bases each). Read coverage stops 3 residues before the CDR3 terminus; the germline J gene supplies the remainder. The CDR3 totals 15 residues. Trimming left V 5 bases short and J 1 base short, with 9 bases between. Per germline, CDR1 SGHTA and CDR2 FQGTGA.

In regard to this clone: Read coverage stops 3 residues before the CDR3 terminus; the germline J gene supplies the remainder. The chain recombines TRBV4-2 with TRBJ2-2; TRBD2 agrees at 7 bases. The CDR3 has 14 amino acids. Germline CDR1 reads LGHNA; CDR2 reads YNFKEQ. V trimming: 10 bases; J trimming: 7 bases; junction bases outside the gene matches: 12. CDR3 DNA, as far as it was read: TGTGCCACGGACCGGGCTAGCGGTCTCGGGGAG. It yields the protein CATDRASGLGE. Given in full, the CDR3 is CATDRASGLGELFF.

In regard to this clone: The read finishes 3 residues shy of the CDR3 end, and the germline J gene is used to complete it. The chain couples TRBV7-9 to TRBJ2-7; D gene ambiguous. The CDR3 totals 14 residues. Germline V gene sequence: CDR1 SEHNR, CDR2 FQNEAQ (reference sequence). The ends were cut back, 4 bases at V and 2 bases at J, with 12 bases in the middle. The CDR3 here is CASSSPGSPYEQYF. CDR3 DNA, as far as it was read: TGTGCCAGCAGCTCCCCGGGTTCCCCCTACGAG.

Points on this clone: The read ends 3 residues before the CDR3 terminus; that terminus is restored from the germline J gene. The gene calls are TRBV19 and TRBJ2-2; D is unresolved. Germline loops: CDR1 LNHDA, CDR2 SQIVND (reference sequence). This CDR3 has 12 residues. Trimming took off 5 bases at V and 3 bases at J, with 4 bases between the two ends. The CDR3 bases that were read are TGTGCCAGTAGTGTCTACACCGGGGAG. Amino acids: CASSVYTGE. The whole CDR3 sequence is CASSVYTGELFF.

As to this clone: Sequencing ends 3 residues short of the CDR3 end; the germline J gene provides the rest. This sequence joins TRBV11-2 and TRBJ2-7; 7 bases are shared with TRBD1. Trimming at V came to 5 bases and at J to 6 bases, leaving 7 bases not matched to a gene. The V gene's germline CDR1 is SGHAT and CDR2 FQNNGV. The CDR3 is 13 residues long. This chain's CDR3 is CASSQSNRGEQYF. The part of the CDR3 DNA that was read is TGTGCCAGCAGCCAGTCCAACAGGGGCGAG.

Turning to this clone: The observed sequence ends 3 residues before the CDR3 terminus, with the missing tail filled in from the germline J gene. This chain joins TRBV11-2 and TRBJ2-7; TRBD1 or TRBD2 may be the D gene (5 bases each). Germline-derived CDR1 and CDR2 are SGHAT and FQNNGV. V was trimmed by 7 bases and J by 6 bases, leaving 16 bases between them. The CDR3 spans 13 residues. The DNA read from the CDR3 is TGTGCCAGCACGGTGATTTCGAGGGGCGAG. This gives the protein CASTVISRGE. The CDR3 in its entirety is CASTVISRGEQYF.

As for this clone: The DNA ends 3 residues before the CDR3 does, and the rest of the CDR3 is filled in from the germline J gene. J is TRBJ2-3 and V is TRBV13, with 11 nucleotides matching TRBD2. CDR3 length equals 15 residues. V trimming: 3 bases; J trimming: 3 bases; junction bases outside the gene matches: 2. Germline CDR1 reads PRHDT; CDR2 reads FYEKMQ (reference sequence). The covered CDR3 bases are TGTGCCAGCAGCTTTAGCGGGGGGGAAACAGATACG. It specifies CASSFSGGETDT. The full CDR3 reads CASSFSGGETDTQYF.

The CDR3 reads CAWSVLAGLRNTIYF. The sequenced part of the CDR3 DNA is TGTGCCTGGAGTGTATTGGCGGGGCTTCGTAACACC. This sequence joins TRBV30 and TRBJ1-3, with a possible D match to TRBD1 (5 bases). The read terminates 3 residues ahead of where the CDR3 ends, so the germline J gene completes it. The CDR3 sequence is 15 residues long. V lost 0 bases to trimming and J lost 7 bases, with 16 bases between them. The germline V gene has CDR1 GTSNPN and CDR2 SVGIG (reference sequence). Together with reference TRBV30 and TRBJ1-3, the CDR3 gives the full variable domain: SQTIHQWPATLVQPVGSPLSLECTVEGTSNPNLYWYRQAAGRGLQLLFYSVGIGQISSEVPQNLSASRPQDRQFILSSKKLLLSDSGFYLCAWSVLAGLRNTIYFGEGSWLTVV.

For this clone: The read ends 3 residues shy of where the CDR3 ends; the end is completed using the germline J gene. The chain employs TRBV2 and TRBJ2-3, with D perhaps matching TRBD2 (5 bases). Trimming left V 5 bases short and J 3 bases short, with 18 bases between. In germline, CDR1 is SNHLY, CDR2 FYNNEI. CDR3 length equals 16 residues. The chain's CDR3 is CASSPGLGPGTDTQYF. CDR3 DNA (partial): TGTGCCAGCAGTCCGGGCCTTGGGCCGGGGACAGATACG.

With regard to this clone: The read gets to within 3 residues of the CDR3 end, and the germline J gene fills in the rest. This rearrangement joins TRBV7-7 to TRBJ2-3; 9 bases are shared with TRBD2. CDR3 length equals 14 residues. Losses at the gene ends were 4 bases for V and 6 bases for J; bases not matched to a gene: 5. Germline V gene sequence: CDR1 SSHAT, CDR2 FNYEAQ (reference sequence). CDR3: CASSSSGDWDTQYF. Incomplete CDR3 DNA: TGTGCCAGCAGCTCTAGCGGGGACTGGGATACG.

Points on this clone: With the read ending 3 residues before the CDR3 end, the germline J gene is used to fill in that end. The chain carries TRBV5-1 and TRBJ1-2; D is perhaps TRBD1 (5 bases). CDR1 is SGHRS, CDR2 YFSETQ, per germline. Deletions cut 4 bases from V and 7 bases from J, with 14 bases between. There are 13 residues in the CDR3. CDR3 protein: CASSAVVGAGYTF. The part of the CDR3 DNA that was read is TGCGCCAGCAGCGCGGTTGTAGGGGCTGGC.

Remarks on this clone: The observed sequence ends 3 residues before the CDR3 terminus, with the missing tail filled in from the germline J gene. The chain carries TRBV7-2 and TRBJ1-2; 9 bases fit TRBD1. The CDR3 totals 15 residues. CDR1 is SGHTA, CDR2 FQGNSA, per germline. Partial CDR3 DNA: TGTGCCAGCAGCTTCACAGGGGGCGCTTTCTACGAC. Its protein is CASSFTGGAFYD. The whole CDR3 protein reads CASSFTGGAFYDYTF.

As for this clone: The CDR3 end is not reached by the read, which stops 3 residues before it; the germline J gene fills it in. The rearrangement joins TRBV10-3 to TRBJ2-5; TRBD2 matches 9 bases. Per the germline V gene, CDR1 is ENHRY and CDR2 is SYGVKD. The CDR3 is 13 residues long. The junction had 7 bases not matched to a gene; V was cut back by 8 bases and J by 6 bases. The CDR3 here is CAILAAGGKTQYF. The sequenced part of the CDR3 DNA is TGTGCCATCCTGGCAGCGGGGGGAAAGACC.

This chain's CDR3 is CASGRDTHTEAFF. The sequenced part of the CDR3 DNA is TGTGCCAGTGGTCGGGACACACACACTGAA. This rearrangement joins TRBV19 to TRBJ1-1; D is perhaps TRBD1 (6 bases). The read terminates 3 residues before the CDR3 end, so the remaining end is supplied by the germline J gene. This CDR3 has 13 residues. CDR1 and CDR2 from the germline V gene are LNHDA and SQIVND (reference sequence). V shed 8 bases and J shed 3 bases, with 13 bases lying between them. Complete variable domain (other parts from reference TRBV19 and TRBJ1-1): DGGITQSPKYLFRKEGQNVTLSCEQNLNHDAMYWYRQDPGQGLRLIYYSQIVNDFQKGDIAEGYSVSREKKESFPLTVTSAQKNPTAFYLCASGRDTHTEAFFGQGTRLTVV.

Note on this clone: Read data end 3 residues before the CDR3 end; the end is taken from the germline J gene. Other DNA variants within this sample encode the same CDR3. This sequence joins TRBV6-2 or TRBV6-3 and TRBJ1-1, with TRBD1 identical over 8 bases. The germline V gene encodes CDR1 MNHEY and CDR2 SVGEGT. Trimming took 6 bases from V and 1 from J; bases not matched to a gene: 7. The CDR3 has 15 amino acids. CDR3 bases read: TGTGCCAGCAGGCCAGGGGGCGCCGGGAACACTGAA. The encoded protein is CASRPGGAGNTE. The CDR3 as a whole reads CASRPGGAGNTEAFF.

Concerning this clone itself: The CDR3 end lies 3 residues beyond the end of the read and is filled in from the germline J gene. This chain connects TRBV2 to TRBJ2-5; TRBD1 aligns across 7 bases. From germline, CDR1 is SNHLY and CDR2 FYNNEI. This CDR3 region has 15 residues. The trim removed 6 bases at V and 4 bases at J, leaving 11 bases unmatched. CDR3 loop: CASRADRARLETQYF. Partial CDR3 DNA: TGTGCCAGCAGGGCCGACAGGGCAAGGCTAGAGACC.

As for this clone: The read ends 3 residues shy of where the CDR3 ends; the end is completed using the germline J gene. The chain employs TRBV7-9 and TRBJ2-3, with 7 bases fitting TRBD2. The CDR3 runs 14 residues. Germline lookup yields CDR1 SEHNR and CDR2 FQNEAQ (reference sequence). V shed 3 bases and J 4 bases; nucleotides not matched to a gene: 4. CDR3 DNA, as far as it was read: TGTGCCAGCAGCTTGGGGGGGAGCCCAGATACG. It is translated as CASSLGGSPDT. In full, the CDR3 is CASSLGGSPDTQYF.

As regards this clone: The CDR3 extends 3 residues past the end of the read, so its final part is completed from the germline J gene. V gene TRBV5-4 combines with J gene TRBJ2-7; maybe TRBD1 (6 bases). CDR3 length: 13 amino acids. Germline CDR1 is SGHNT and CDR2 is YYREEE (reference sequence). The germline V and J ends were trimmed by 0 bases and 6 bases, with 10 bases remaining between them. CDR3 in amino acids: CASSLDGQLEQYF. The sequenced part of the CDR3 DNA is TGTGCCAGCAGCTTGGATGGACAGCTCGAG. Full variable domain (remainder filled in from reference TRBV5-4 and TRBJ2-7): ETGVTQSPTHLIKTRGQQVTLRCSSQSGHNTVSWYQQALGQGPQFIFQYYREEENGRGNFPPRFSGLQFPNYSSELNVNALELDDSALYLCASSLDGQLEQYFGPGTRLTVT.

Turning to this clone: The CDR3 goes on 3 residues after the read ends, and that part is filled in from the germline J gene. The chain carries TRBV20-1 and TRBJ2-3; possible D gene TRBD2, 5 bases. CDR1 is DFQATT and CDR2 is SNEGSKA in the germline V gene (reference sequence). The CDR3 length is 15 residues. Trimming cost V 3 bases and J 0 bases, with 13 bases left between them. The CDR3 DNA, read in part, is TGCAGTGCTAGTGCGCTAGCCCAGAGCACAGATACG. Protein sequence: CSASALAQSTDT. The full CDR3 reads CSASALAQSTDTQYF.

Details on this clone: The DNA ends 3 residues before the CDR3 does, and the rest of the CDR3 is filled in from the germline J gene. The chain uses TRBV23-1 and TRBJ2-2; D ambiguous. TRBV23-1 is sorted into the ORF group, with uncertain function. The CDR3 loop spans 17 amino acids. The V end was cut by 4 bases, the J end by 6 bases, with 21 bases between. The chain's CDR3 is CASSPLRPSEPPGELFF. The CDR3 bases that were read are TGCGCCAGCAGTCCCCTGAGGCCTTCTGAACCACCCGGGGAG.

Worth noting for this clone: The CDR3 end is not reached by the read, which stops 3 residues before it; the germline J gene fills it in. V gene TRBV7-9 combines with J gene TRBJ2-1, with D possibly matching TRBD1 (6 bases). CDR1 is SEHNR, CDR2 FQNEAQ, per germline (reference sequence). The length of the CDR3 is 14 residues. Trimming removed 4 bases at V and 2 bases at J, with 9 bases between. This chain's CDR3 is CASSSDSPYNEQFF. Incomplete CDR3 DNA: TGTGCCAGCAGCTCGGACAGCCCCTACAATGAG.

Points on this clone: Coverage ceases 3 residues before the CDR3 finishes, and the germline J gene fills in the end. V usage is TRBV29-1 and J usage is TRBJ1-1, with a weak D call TRBD1 (6 bases). Trimming took off 4 bases at V and 2 bases at J, with 11 bases between the two ends. The CDR3 consists of 13 residues. From germline, CDR1 is SQVTM and CDR2 ANQGSEA. Here the CDR3 reads CSVGSGTNTEAFF. CDR3 DNA, as far as it was read: TGCAGCGTTGGATCCGGGACAAACACTGAA.

Comments on this clone: Coverage ceases 3 residues before the CDR3 finishes, and the germline J gene fills in the end. The chain combines TRBV11-3 with TRBJ2-7, with TRBD2 identical over 8 bases. Per germline, CDR1 SGHNT and CDR2 YENEEA. This CDR3 comprises 13 residues. V dropped 5 bases and J dropped 5; count of bases not matched to a gene: 5. This CDR3 reads CASSPLSGDEQYF. The CDR3 DNA, read in part, is TGTGCCAGCAGCCCCCTTAGCGGGGACGAG.

Concerning this clone itself: The CDR3 is cut off 3 residues early in the read; its end comes from the germline J gene. V gene TRBV10-3 combines with J gene TRBJ2-7, with 7 bases identical to TRBD2. Germline CDR1 and CDR2: ENHRY and SYGVKD. V gave up 8 bases and J gave up 1 base; unmatched junction bases: 8. CDR3 size: 14 residues. The CDR3 bases that were read are TGTGCCATCGGTAAGACTAGCAGATCCTACGAG. Amino acid sequence: CAIGKTSRSYE. The entire CDR3 reads CAIGKTSRSYEQYF.

On this clone itself: With the read ending 3 residues before the CDR3 end, the germline J gene is used to fill in that end. V is TRBV30 and J is TRBJ2-2, with D maybe TRBD1 (6 bases). Per the germline V gene, CDR1 is GTSNPN and CDR2 is SVGIG (reference sequence). The CDR3 has 13 amino acids. Here the CDR3 reads CAWSVPRGSPLFF. Partial CDR3 DNA: TGTGCCTGGAGTGTACCCAGGGGTTCACCG.